The 13 T cell receptor beta chains below were found in one sample sequenced in a study of beta chain features in type 1 diabetes. Isolated RNA was reverse transcribed in full, so expressed TCRB transcripts were sequenced. This table comes from immunoSEQ multiplex PCR, and its TCRdb copy is limited to in-frame clones, with some not included. Counted here are hundreds of thousands of clones, 13% occurring once; the ten biggest clones make up approximately 0.022%. No cognate antigen is known for these TCRs. Study conclusions and caveats: Type 1 diabetes patients had moderately but significantly shorter TCRB CDR3s in all four CD4+ subsets.

Specimen: naive CD4+ T cells from blood. All receptors derive from a man aged 18 to 29 with type 1 diabetes.

In its sample, this clone was seen a few times. The rearrangement uses TRBV10-3 and TRBJ2-6; 8 positions match TRBD2. CDR3 length equals 16 residues. V shed 3 bases, J shed 4 bases, and the junction held 5 bases outside the gene matches. Germline lookup yields CDR1 ENHRY and CDR2 SYGVKD. The chain's CDR3 is CAISDFGRGGANVLTF. The CDR3 DNA reads TGTGCCATCAGTGATTTCGGGAGGGGAGGGGCCAACGTCCTGACTTTC.

This clone was counted between two and nine times. The chain is built from TRBV29-1 and TRBJ2-5; perhaps TRBD2 as D (5 bases). V was cut by 5 bases and J by 2 bases, with 12 bases left in between. The CDR3 loop spans 13 amino acids. CDR1 and CDR2 from the germline V gene are SQVTM and ANQGSEA. The chain's CDR3 is CSVPSGLQETQYF. The CDR3 DNA sequence: TGCAGCGTTCCTTCGGGGTTACAAGAGACCCAGTACTTC. The whole variable domain, filled in from reference TRBV29-1 and TRBJ2-5, reads SAVISQKPSRDICQRGTSLTIQCQVDSQVTMMFWYRQQPGQSLTLIATANQGSEATYESGFVIDKFPISRPNLTFSTLTVSNMSPEDSSIYLCSVPSGLQETQYFGPGTRLLVL.

The chain recombines TRBV28 with TRBJ1-1, with 8 nucleotides matching TRBD1. CDR1 is MDHEN and CDR2 is SYDVKM in the germline V gene. The CDR3 runs 13 residues. Unmatched junction bases numbered 5, after V lost 6 bases and J lost 5 bases. Here the CDR3 DNA reads TGTGCCAGCAGCGGCGGACAGGGAACTGAAGCTTTCTTT. Its translation is CASSGGQGTEAFF.

This clone was counted only a few times. This chain uses TRBV18 with TRBJ1-2, with D possibly TRBD1 on 5 matching bases. V lost 3 bases and J lost 7, with 15 bases in between. The CDR3 consists of 14 residues. From germline, CDR1 is KGHSH and CDR2 LQKENI. This CDR3 reads CASSPASGTPGYTF. In nucleotides, the CDR3 is TGTGCCAGCTCACCCGCCTCAGGGACCCCTGGCTACACCTTC.

Turning to this clone: The sample has other DNA sequences that encode this CDR3 too. This chain connects TRBV18 to TRBJ1-1, with TRBD1 matching over 7 bases. CDR1 KGHSH and CDR2 LQKENI come from the germline V gene. J was trimmed by 1 base and V by 2 bases; bases with no gene match: 1. This CDR3 region has 14 residues. The CDR3 sequence: CASSPRTGNTEAFF. The CDR3 coding sequence is TGTGCCAGCTCACCAAGGACAGGGAACACTGAAGCTTTCTTT.

This clone was seen only a few times. The chain couples TRBV10-3 to TRBJ2-7; D gene uncertain. The CDR3 consists of 13 residues. Trimming removed 5 bases from V and 9 bases from J, with 17 bases in between. CDR1 ENHRY and CDR2 SYGVKD come from the germline V gene. The chain's CDR3 is CAISRFLEEGQYF. Here the CDR3 DNA reads TGTGCCATCAGTAGATTCCTTGAGGAAGGGCAGTACTTC.

Of note for this clone: The same CDR3 also results from other DNA sequences found in this sample. This chain joins TRBV9 and TRBJ1-3; no clear D. The CDR3 runs to 13 residues. V lost 2 bases and J lost 4, with 7 bases in between. Germline CDR1 is SGDLS and CDR2 is YYNGEE. CDR3 nucleotide sequence: TGTGCCAGCAGCGTTTCATCGGGAAACACCATATATTTT. The encoded protein is CASSVSSGNTIYF.

This chain links TRBV19 with TRBJ1-5, with D possibly being TRBD1 (5 bases). CDR3 length equals 16 residues. The V end lost 5 bases, the J end lost 2 bases, and 16 bases lay between the germline ends. From germline, CDR1 is LNHDA and CDR2 SQIVND (reference sequence). CDR3 protein: CASSPPGRGGNQPQHF. The CDR3 DNA is TGTGCCAGTAGTCCCCCAGGGAGGGGAGGCAATCAGCCCCAGCATTTT.

The CDR3 reads CAISESRNTEAFF. For the CDR3, the DNA is TGTGCCATCAGTGAGTCAAGGAACACTGAAGCTTTCTTT. The rearrangement joins TRBV10-3 to TRBJ1-1; D remains ambiguous. V lost 0 bases and J lost 1, with 3 bases in between. This CDR3 comprises 13 residues. Germline CDR1 and CDR2: ENHRY and SYGVKD.

V is TRBV25-1 and J is TRBJ1-1; D may be TRBD1 (6 bases). The CDR3 contains 15 residues. Germline V lookup: CDR1 MGHDK, CDR2 SYGVNS. Trimming took 3 bases from V and 3 from J, leaving 14 bases between them. The CDR3 sequence is CASSDRDEGDTEAFF. DNA of the CDR3: TGTGCCAGCAGTGATCGAGACGAGGGGGACACTGAAGCTTTCTTT.

For this clone: The germline gene is not matched at one end of the junction; a read error may be the cause. The sample holds other DNA sequences that translate to the same CDR3. The V call is TRBV9, the J call TRBJ2-2, with D maybe TRBD1 (6 bases). The CDR3 loop spans 17 amino acids. Looked up from germline, CDR1 is SGDLS and CDR2 is YYNGEE. CDR3 in amino acids: CASSPTPGTLPTGELFF. Written as DNA, the CDR3 is TGTGCTAGCAGCCCGACCCCGGGGACACTACCCACCGGGGAGCTGTTTTTT.

This chain joins TRBV14 and TRBJ1-5, with no clear D. The CDR3 is 14 residues long. Per the germline V gene, CDR1 is SGHDN and CDR2 is FVKESK. With 4 bases removed from V and 7 bases from J, the gap between germline ends came to 14 bases. Here the CDR3 DNA reads TGTGCCAGCAGCCTCGCCGGGAGGAACCAGCCCCAGCATTTT. It translates to CASSLAGRNQPQHF.

The chain has TRBV15 and TRBJ1-3; no reliable D call. The CDR3 is 12 amino acids. Germline V gene sequence: CDR1 LNHNV, CDR2 YYDKDF (reference sequence). The V and J ends lost 11 bases and 0 bases respectively, with 8 bases between them. This CDR3 reads CAAANSGNTIYF. In nucleotides, the CDR3 is TGTGCCGCAGCCAACTCTGGAAACACCATATATTTT.